This T cell receptor (beta chain) was captured in a study of cytomegalovirus exposure and HLA in healthy donors. About the research overall: A data release that came early held 80 million or so unique TCRs from HLA-typed donors.

This clone was recorded a few times. Its matching antigen is unknown. General observations from the study: As a later analysis revealed, the rate of TCR association differed by HLA locus, with DRB1 most and HLA-C fewest. Within an earlier analysis, most TCR beta V segments proved productive either about 90% or about 30% of the time. Accounts indicate the classifier identified cytomegalovirus status with strong specificity and sensitivity.

PCR used 60 Vbeta primers and 13 Jbeta primers. Here immunoSEQ multiplex PCR was the method, and the copy in TCRdb shows in-frame clones only, minus some. This table holds some 130,000 clones, 75% to 90% found once. The receptor was isolated from a man aged 30 to 39 in good health and CMV-seronegative. Sequenced material: PBMCs.

This chain's CDR3 is CASSYSQGPEKLFF. The CDR3, as DNA: TGTGCCAGCAGTTACAGTCAGGGCCCCGAAAAACTGTTTTTT. The rearrangement links TRBV6-5 to TRBJ1-4, with D possibly matching TRBD1 (5 bases). Germline assignment: CDR1 MNHEY and CDR2 SVGAGI. The CDR3 sequence is 14 residues long. V lost 2 bases and J 8 bases, leaving 12 bases between the germline ends.